The sequence of this TCR beta chain was determined in a study of long-term antiretroviral therapy in people with HIV. Study-level findings and limits: In the period from about 2003 to 2017, blood was collected, possibly under older ART regimens.

To note about this clone: Antigen: not known.

V dropped 4 bases and J dropped 6; count of bases not matched to a gene: 8. The CDR3 covers 16 residues. Germline loops: CDR1 SGHTA, CDR2 FQGTGA. Assay version v3.0 of immunoSEQ was used, and it was run at survey level. Clones were sequenced by immunoSEQ multiplex PCR, and TCRdb holds only the in-frame ones, with some missing. The profile shows tens of thousands of clones, 70% to 85% of them singletons. Every participant with HIV received treatment in the United States. Prior to DNA extraction, the samples held about 1-10 million cryopreserved PBMC. The chain carries TRBV7-3 and TRBJ2-1; 11 positions match TRBD1. The clonotype comes from a man aged 40-49 years with HIV. The sample here was unsorted PBMCs, taken 3 years after starting antiretroviral therapy. The CDR3: CASSSGDRGYRNEQFF. CDR3 sequence (DNA): TGTGCCAGCAGCTCCGGGGACAGGGGGTATCGCAATGAGCAGTTCTTC.